Listed below are T cell receptor beta chains from one sample, sequenced in a study of OX40 agonist ivuxolimab in advanced cancers. TCRdb's copy holds only in-frame clones and misses some; the assay was immunoSEQ multiplex PCR. The sample includes some 67,000 clones, roughly 84% seen only once; the top ten take approximately 0.3%. The sequencing used CD4+ or CD8+ T cells sorted from blood, collected in a trial of the OX40 agonist ivuxolimab. The source of these receptors is an adult with an advanced solid tumor such as melanoma, head and neck, liver or kidney cancer. The CDR3 runs from the conserved cysteine through the conserved F or W. A D gene is named only where the DNA matches it firmly. Size tells how often a clone was seen (once, few, many) or the class of an expanded clone, and some rows leave it out.

d_gene,len,v_gene,j_gene,abundance,CDR3aa,CDR3nt
TRBD1,14,TRBV6-6,TRBJ1-2,NA,CASRTPGQVYRYTF,TGTGCCAGCAGAACACCGGGACAGGTCTATCGCTACACCTTC
TRBD1,16,TRBV18,TRBJ1-2,NA,CASSPAGQGVLGGYTF,TGTGCCAGCTCACCTGCGGGACAGGGGGTCCTCGGTGGCTACACCTTC
NA,13,TRBV29-1,TRBJ1-2,few,CSVDIPPLIGYTF,TGCAGCGTTGACATCCCCCCCCTTATTGGCTACACCTTC
TRBD2,17,TRBV18,TRBJ2-5,NA,CASSRLAGKGLQETQYF,TGTGCCAGCTCACGTCTAGCGGGTAAAGGCCTCCAAGAGACCCAGTACTTC
TRBD2,19,TRBV10-2,TRBJ2-7,NA,CASSESKGLAGGHSYEQYF,TGCGCCAGCAGTGAGTCGAAAGGACTAGCGGGAGGGCACTCCTACGAGCAGTACTTC
TRBD1,17,TRBV28,TRBJ1-3,NA,CATGGVPEGVSGNTIYF,TGTGCCACAGGGGGAGTCCCCGAGGGCGTCTCTGGAAACACCATATATTTT
TRBD1,16,TRBV19,TRBJ2-5,few,CASSRSGTGGSETQYF,TGTGCCAGTAGTAGATCCGGGACAGGGGGTTCAGAGACCCAGTACTTC
TRBD1,12,TRBV28,TRBJ1-2,NA,CASRTGAYGYTF,TGTGCCAGCAGGACAGGGGCATATGGCTACACCTTC
NA,12,TRBV11-2,TRBJ2-2,NA,CASSFPSGELFF,TGTGCCAGCAGCTTTCCGTCCGGGGAGCTGTTTTTT
TRBD2,16,TRBV4-1,TRBJ2-7,NA,CASSQGGTSGSYEQYF,TGCGCCAGCAGCCAAGGGGGGACTAGCGGGAGCTACGAGCAGTACTTC
NA,16,TRBV5-4,TRBJ1-2,NA,CASSLGKGPVAYGYTF,TGTGCCAGCAGCTTGGGAAAGGGACCGGTCGCCTATGGCTACACCTTC
TRBD2,15,TRBV11-2,TRBJ2-7,NA,CASSSPTSGAYEQYF,TGTGCCAGCAGCTCCCCGACTAGCGGGGCCTACGAGCAGTACTTC
TRBD1,14,TRBV7-9,TRBJ2-5,NA,CASSAGQGGETQYF,TGTGCCAGCAGCGCGGGACAGGGGGGAGAGACCCAGTACTTC
NA,12,TRBV6-5,TRBJ2-7,NA,CASRYQGGEQYF,TGTGCCAGCAGATATCAGGGGGGCGAGCAGTACTTC
TRBD1,14,TRBV5-1,TRBJ1-4,NA,CASSPQGAEEKLFF,TGCGCCAGCAGCCCACAGGGGGCCGAGGAAAAACTGTTTTTT
NA,11,TRBV19,TRBJ2-1,NA,CASSIAGEQFF,TGTGCCAGTAGTATAGCGGGAGAGCAGTTCTTC
TRBD1,17,TRBV6-1,TRBJ2-2,NA,CASSEAAGGTNTGELFF,TGTGCCAGCAGTGAAGCAGCAGGGGGCACGAACACCGGGGAGCTGTTTTTT
NA,11,TRBV29-1,TRBJ2-7,few,CSVSTGYEQYF,TGCAGCGTCTCGACAGGCTACGAGCAGTACTTC
TRBD2,17,TRBV19,TRBJ2-1,NA,CASSIRAGGRSYNEQFF,TGTGCCAGTAGTATTCGGGCGGGAGGGAGGTCCTACAATGAGCAGTTCTTC
TRBD2,16,TRBV25-1,TRBJ2-5,NA,CASSESGLGARETQYF,TGTGCCAGCAGTGAATCTGGACTAGGAGCTCGAGAGACCCAGTACTTC
NA,15,TRBV27,TRBJ1-3,few,CASSLAGSSGNTIYF,TGTGCCAGCAGCCTGGCGGGGAGCTCTGGAAACACCATATATTTT
NA,16,TRBV6-1,TRBJ1-2,NA,CASSEARNRAVYGYTF,TGTGCCAGCAGTGAAGCGAGGAACAGGGCGGTCTATGGCTACACCTTC
NA,11,TRBV12-5,TRBJ1-4,once,CASGVTGRLFF,TGTGCTAGTGGTGTCACCGGGAGGCTGTTTTTT
TRBD2,15,TRBV28,TRBJ2-4,NA,CASSLGGGSKNIQYF,TGTGCCAGCAGTTTAGGGGGAGGGTCCAAAAACATTCAGTACTTC